What follows are 11 T cell receptor beta chains derived from one specimen sequenced in a study of blood T cell repertoires in COVID-19. Only in-frame clones appear in the TCRdb table, and some are missing; sequencing was by immunoSEQ multiplex PCR. This sample carries around 63,000 clones, 87% of them seen once, and the ten largest clones take 5.5% to 8.5%. The sequenced sample consisted of peripheral blood. Receptors originate from a man aged 55 to 70 with acute or convalescent COVID-19.

This chain uses TRBV6-5 with TRBJ1-1; D remains ambiguous. V shed 4 bases and J shed 4 bases, with 7 bases lying between them. This CDR3 is built from 12 residues. The V gene's germline CDR1 is MNHEY and CDR2 SVGAGI. In DNA, the CDR3 is TGTGCCAGCAGTTTCGGTATCACTGAAGCTTTCTTT. It yields the protein CASSFGITEAFF.

The table lists this clone with a count of one. The chain links TRBV28 to TRBJ2-7; D might be TRBD1 (6 bases). V lost 6 bases to trimming and J lost 3 bases, with 9 bases between them. In germline, CDR1 is MDHEN, CDR2 SYDVKM. This CDR3 region has 12 residues. The CDR3 DNA follows: TGTGCCAGCAGCCAGACAGGCTACGAGCAGTACTTC. Its protein is CASSQTGYEQYF.

As DNA, the CDR3 is TGTGCCAGCAAGGAGGAGTTGGGCACTGAAGCTTTCTTT. This encodes CASKEELGTEAFF. The chain recombines TRBV6-5 with TRBJ1-1; D not resolved. CDR1 is MNHEY and CDR2 is SVGAGI in the germline V gene. The CDR3 contains 13 residues. The ends were cut back, 7 bases at V and 4 bases at J, with 13 bases in the middle.

The chain has TRBV14 and TRBJ2-3, with TRBD2 matching over 10 bases. The junction had 10 bases not matched to a gene; V was cut back by 0 bases and J by 4 bases. CDR1 is SGHDN and CDR2 is FVKESK in the germline V gene. The CDR3 contains 18 residues. CDR3 in DNA: TGTGCCAGCAGCCAAGATCGTGGCCTAGCGGGGGTCGCAGATACGCAGTATTTT. Protein product: CASSQDRGLAGVADTQYF.

The V call is TRBV9, the J call TRBJ2-1, with D uncertain. Trimming cost V 0 bases and J 0 bases, with 7 bases left between them. From germline, CDR1 is SGDLS and CDR2 YYNGEE. There are 15 residues in the CDR3. CDR3 sequence: CASSVGPSSYNEQFF. The CDR3 bases are TGTGCCAGCAGCGTAGGGCCCAGCTCCTACAATGAGCAGTTCTTC.

The chain recombines TRBV27 with TRBJ1-2, with D perhaps matching TRBD1 (6 bases). Germline lookup yields CDR1 MNHEY and CDR2 SMNVEV (reference sequence). V was cut by 3 bases and J by 8 bases, with 19 bases left in between. The CDR3 length is 15 residues. CDR3 amino acids: CASSFGYGGARGYTF. CDR3 bases: TGTGCCAGCAGTTTCGGTTATGGGGGGGCTCGCGGCTACACCTTC.

The genes are TRBV5-1 and TRBJ1-2; 7 bases map to TRBD1. With V trimmed by 4 bases and J by 7 bases, 16 bases remained unmatched. This CDR3 is built from 16 residues. Germline V gene sequence: CDR1 SGHRS, CDR2 YFSETQ. CDR3 DNA: TGCGCCAGCAGCACAGGGGCAGGCGGTCTGAGGTCTGGCTACACCTTC. Translated: CASSTGAGGLRSGYTF.

This chain uses TRBV7-9 with TRBJ2-1; D might be TRBD2 (6 bases). The germline CDR1 and CDR2 sequences are SEHNR and FQNEAQ (reference sequence). The V and J ends lost 4 bases and 9 bases respectively, with 19 bases between them. CDR3 length: 15 amino acids. DNA for the CDR3: TGTGCCAGCAGCTCAAGACTAGAAGGGTCCGCTGAGCAGTTCTTC. This sequence encodes CASSSRLEGSAEQFF. Full variable domain (remainder filled in from reference TRBV7-9 and TRBJ2-1): DTGVSQNPRHKITKRGQNVTFRCDPISEHNRLYWYRQTLGQGPEFLTYFQNEAQLEKSRLLSDRFSAERPKGSFSTLEIQRTEQGDSAMYLCASSSRLEGSAEQFFGPGTRLTVL.

On this clone itself: The junction and the germline gene differ at one end; a read error may be behind it. V and J are TRBV6-1 and TRBJ1-5; D not resolved. This CDR3 spans 12 amino acids. Germline-derived CDR1 and CDR2 are MNHNS and SASEGT. CDR3 amino acids: CASGEAGGPQHF. The CDR3 DNA sequence: TGTGCCAGCGGTGAGGCCGGAGGGCCCCAGCATTTT.

This rearrangement joins TRBV30 to TRBJ2-3; D is perhaps TRBD1 (6 bases). Germline CDR1 reads GTSNPN; CDR2 reads SVGIG (reference sequence). The V end lost 4 bases, the J end lost 5 bases, and 13 bases lay between the germline ends. The CDR3 loop spans 13 amino acids. DNA for the CDR3: TGTGCCTGGACGCAGGGGCTCGGAGATACGCAGTATTTT. This translates into CAWTQGLGDTQYF.

The chain employs TRBV5-4 and TRBJ1-3; tentative D call: TRBD1 (6 bases). Trimming stripped 3 bases from V and 1 base from J, with 14 bases between. This CDR3 region has 16 residues. Germline lookup yields CDR1 SGHNT and CDR2 YYREEE (reference sequence). The CDR3 region is CASSWGGPGSGNTIYF. The CDR3 region has the DNA TGTGCCAGCAGCTGGGGGGGCCCAGGGTCTGGAAACACCATATATTTT.